This T cell receptor beta chain comes out of a study of T cell responses to AZD1222 COVID-19 vaccine. Overall study: Pooled together were second doses at about 4 or about 12 weeks.

From germline, CDR1 is MNHEY and CDR2 SVGAGI. The CDR3 is 14 residues long. Trimming cost V 5 bases and J 0 bases, with 9 bases left between them. A remark on this clone: The antigen is not known.

Study conclusions and caveats: Clonal diversity was possibly underestimated, and the donors were mostly white British, with more females. Spike-specific TCR breadth and depth went up after people got two AZD1222 doses.

Some clones are missing from TCRdb's copy, which holds only in-frame ones; the method was immunoSEQ multiplex PCR. The table has about 160,000 clones, 94% seen once. This TCR was recovered from an adult in good health. This material consisted of peripheral blood, taken on day 0 of AZD1222 vaccination. The chain combines TRBV6-5 with TRBJ2-3, with D uncertain. The CDR3 sequence: CASSTPASTDTQYF. The CDR3 DNA sequence: TGTGCCAGCAGTACCCCGGCTAGCACAGATACGCAGTATTTT.